The 15 T cell receptor beta chains below were found in one sample sequenced in a study of blood T cell repertoires in COVID-19. Profiled with immunoSEQ multiplex PCR; TCRdb holds only in-frame clones, not every one. Of about 410,000 clones detected, roughly 88% appear once; the ten largest clones hold under 1.5%. Sequenced: peripheral blood. The receptors derive from a woman under 40 with active or convalescent COVID-19.

The J gene is TRBJ1-6, the V gene TRBV7-8; no definite D call. Trimming left V 5 bases short and J 5 bases short, with 13 bases between. The CDR3 is made up of 15 amino acids. Germline-derived CDR1 and CDR2 are SGHVS and FQNEAQ. CDR3 residues: CASSQFLDNNSPLHF. CDR3 nucleotides: TGTGCCAGCAGCCAATTCCTAGATAATAATTCACCCCTCCACTTT.

The DNA of the CDR3 is TGTGCCAGCAGCCAAGAAGGGACGACAGGGTACTCGAATGAGCAGTTCTTC. As protein: CASSQEGTTGYSNEQFF. The chain is built from TRBV3-1 (or the pseudogene TRBV3-2) and TRBJ2-1, with 7 bases fitting TRBD1. V dropped 0 bases and J dropped 7; count of bases not matched to a gene: 12. The CDR3 length is 17 residues. Germline V lookup: CDR1 LGHDT, CDR2 YNNKEL (reference sequence).

V gene TRBV2 combines with J gene TRBJ2-5; D unresolved. V lost 7 bases and J lost 0, with 9 bases in between. This CDR3 contains 13 residues. Germline assignment: CDR1 SNHLY and CDR2 FYNNEI. This CDR3 is CASKPDYQETQYF. The CDR3 DNA follows: TGTGCCAGCAAACCCGACTACCAAGAGACCCAGTACTTC.

The V and J genes are TRBV5-4 and TRBJ2-5; TRBD1 matches 8 bases. V shed 5 bases and J 0 bases; nucleotides not matched to a gene: 15. This CDR3 contains 18 residues. Germline lookup yields CDR1 SGHNT and CDR2 YYREEE (reference sequence). CDR3 nucleotide sequence: TGTGCCAGCAGAATATGGGGCGCGTGGACAGGGCACCAAGAGACCCAGTACTTC. Translated, it gives CASRIWGAWTGHQETQYF.

The chain couples TRBV13 to TRBJ1-2; D perhaps matches TRBD1 (5 bases). This CDR3 has 15 amino acids. The ends were cut back, 0 bases at V and 2 bases at J, with 10 bases in the middle. The V gene's germline CDR1 is PRHDT and CDR2 FYEKMQ (reference sequence). This CDR3 is CASSLGDSPNYGYTF. DNA for the CDR3: TGTGCCAGCAGCTTAGGCGACAGCCCAAACTATGGCTACACCTTC. Based on the CDR3 plus reference TRBV13 and TRBJ1-2, the full variable domain is AAGVIQSPRHLIKEKRETATLKCYPIPRHDTVYWYQQGPGQDPQFLISFYEKMQSDKGSIPDRFSAQQFSDYHSELNMSSLELGDSALYFCASSLGDSPNYGYTFGSGTRLTVV.

V gene TRBV2 combines with J gene TRBJ2-7, with D possibly matching TRBD2 (5 bases). The CDR3 is 13 amino acids. The V end was cut by 3 bases, the J end by 7 bases, with 13 bases between. Per the germline V gene, CDR1 is SNHLY and CDR2 is FYNNEI. For the CDR3, the DNA is TGTGCCAGCAGTGACTCGGGGTATGTAGAGCAGTACTTC. Its protein is CASSDSGYVEQYF.

The chain uses TRBV6-5 and TRBJ1-2; TRBD1 matches at 9 bases. Germline trimming cut 6 bases from V and 8 bases from J; bases unmatched to any gene: 10. CDR1 and CDR2 (germline): MNHEY, SVGAGI. The CDR3 totals 14 residues. This CDR3 is CASSDRQGVWGYTF. The CDR3 nucleotides read TGTGCCAGCAGCGACCGACAGGGGGTATGGGGCTACACCTTC.

The gene calls are TRBV4-2 and TRBJ2-1; 8 nucleotides agree with TRBD2. Germline CDR1 is LGHNA and CDR2 is YNFKEQ. J was trimmed by 5 bases and V by 0 bases; bases with no gene match: 6. CDR3 length equals 16 residues. CDR3 DNA: TGTGCCAGCAGCCAAGAGTTACTAGCGGAGAACAATGAGCAGTTCTTC. Its translation is CASSQELLAENNEQFF.

The genes are TRBV3-1 (or the pseudogene TRBV3-2) and TRBJ2-7; D is uncertain. The germline V gene has CDR1 LGHDT and CDR2 YNNKEL (reference sequence). The CDR3 runs to 14 residues. V lost 1 base, J lost 0 bases, and 7 bases lay in between. In DNA form, the CDR3 reads TGTGCCAGCAGCCAAGTGAGGAGCTCCTACGAGCAGTACTTC. Protein: CASSQVRSSYEQYF.

The V call is TRBV2, the J call TRBJ2-1, with D perhaps TRBD1 (5 bases). The germline CDR1 and CDR2 sequences are SNHLY and FYNNEI. This CDR3 region has 15 residues. V was trimmed by 1 base and J by 2 bases, leaving 9 bases between them. CDR3 DNA: TGTGCCAGCAGTGAAGACCAGGGTCCCTACAATGAGCAGTTCTTC. This translates into CASSEDQGPYNEQFF.

The chain joins TRBV12-2 to TRBJ2-7; the table calls TRBD2, which could not be checked here. TRBV12-2 is termed a pseudogene. There are 15 residues in the CDR3. The CDR3 loop reads CASRLVERGGYEQYF. In nucleotides, the CDR3 is TGTGCAAGTCGCTTAGTCGAGCGGGGGGGCTACGAGCAGTACTTC.

The chain recombines TRBV6-5 with TRBJ1-2; the match to TRBD1 covers 7 bases. The CDR3 loop spans 14 amino acids. The germline V gene has CDR1 MNHEY and CDR2 SVGAGI. The J segment lost 4 bases and the V segment lost 4 bases, leaving 6 bases of the junction unmatched. CDR3 nucleotides: TGTGCCAGCAGTTCATGGACAGGTCTCTATGGCTACACCTTC. The encoded protein is CASSSWTGLYGYTF.

The chain is built from TRBV2 and TRBJ2-2; 10 bases fit TRBD2. The CDR3 loop spans 15 amino acids. Unmatched junction bases numbered 8, after V lost 8 bases and J lost 5 bases. Looked up from germline, CDR1 is SNHLY and CDR2 is FYNNEI. The CDR3 here is CASGAGGLGTGELFF. CDR3 DNA sequence: TGTGCCAGCGGAGCGGGGGGGCTTGGGACCGGGGAGCTGTTTTTT.

The chain has TRBV25-1 and TRBJ1-1, with 8 bases aligning to TRBD1. Germline V lookup: CDR1 MGHDK, CDR2 SYGVNS. The CDR3 totals 14 residues. V shed 4 bases and J 4 bases; nucleotides not matched to a gene: 5. The CDR3: CASSARQGSTEAFF. CDR3 DNA: TGTGCCAGCAGTGCGCGACAGGGGTCCACTGAAGCTTTCTTT. Supplemented by reference TRBV25-1 and TRBJ1-1, the full variable domain reads EADIYQTPRYLVIGTGKKITLECSQTMGHDKMYWYQQDPGMELHLIHYSYGVNSTEKGDLSSESTVSRIRTEHFPLTLESARPSHTSQYLCASSARQGSTEAFFGQGTRLTVV.

The chain is built from TRBV30 and TRBJ1-4; D gene ambiguous. The CDR3 has 14 residues. The V end lost 2 bases, the J end lost 7 bases, and 14 bases lay between the germline ends. Per germline, CDR1 GTSNPN and CDR2 SVGIG (reference sequence). The CDR3 protein is CAWSFATRGEKLFF. The CDR3 DNA reads TGTGCCTGGAGTTTCGCGACCCGGGGTGAAAAACTGTTTTTT.